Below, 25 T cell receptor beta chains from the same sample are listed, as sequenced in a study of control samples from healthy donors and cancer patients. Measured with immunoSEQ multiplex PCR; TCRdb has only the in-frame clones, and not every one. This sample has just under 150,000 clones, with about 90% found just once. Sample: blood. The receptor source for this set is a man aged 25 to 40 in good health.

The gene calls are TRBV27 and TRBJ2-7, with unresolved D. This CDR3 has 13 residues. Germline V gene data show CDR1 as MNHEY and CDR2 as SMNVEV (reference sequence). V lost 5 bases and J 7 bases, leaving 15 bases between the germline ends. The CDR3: CASSGDILREQYF. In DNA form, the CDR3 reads TGTGCCAGCAGTGGAGACATATTGAGGGAGCAGTACTTC.

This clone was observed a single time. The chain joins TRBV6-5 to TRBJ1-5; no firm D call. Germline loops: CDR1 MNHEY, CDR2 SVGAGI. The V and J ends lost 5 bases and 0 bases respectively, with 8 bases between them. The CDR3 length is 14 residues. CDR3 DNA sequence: TGTGCCAGCAGTATTCAGAATAGCAATCAGCCCCAGCATTTT. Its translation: CASSIQNSNQPQHF.

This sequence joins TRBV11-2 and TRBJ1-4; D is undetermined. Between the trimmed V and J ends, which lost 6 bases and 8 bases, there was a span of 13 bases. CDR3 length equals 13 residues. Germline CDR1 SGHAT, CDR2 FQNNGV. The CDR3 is CASSPGGGEKLFF. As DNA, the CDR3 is TGTGCCAGCAGTCCAGGAGGAGGCGAAAAACTGTTTTTT.

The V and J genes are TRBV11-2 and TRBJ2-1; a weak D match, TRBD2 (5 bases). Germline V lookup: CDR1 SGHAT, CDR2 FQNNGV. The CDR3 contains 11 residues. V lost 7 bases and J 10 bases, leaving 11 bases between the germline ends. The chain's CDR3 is CASNIGGEQFF. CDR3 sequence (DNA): TGTGCCAGCAATATTGGAGGAGAGCAGTTCTTC.

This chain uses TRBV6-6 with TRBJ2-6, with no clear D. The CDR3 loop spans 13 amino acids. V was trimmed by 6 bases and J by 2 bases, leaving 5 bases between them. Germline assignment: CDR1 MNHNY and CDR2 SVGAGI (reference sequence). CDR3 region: CASRGAGANVLTF. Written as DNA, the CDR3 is TGTGCCAGCAGGGGTGCTGGGGCCAACGTCCTGACTTTC.

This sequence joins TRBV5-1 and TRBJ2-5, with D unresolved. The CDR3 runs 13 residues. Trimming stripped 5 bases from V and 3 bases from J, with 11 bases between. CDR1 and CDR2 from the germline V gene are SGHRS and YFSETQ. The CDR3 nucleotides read TGCGCCAGCAGGAAGGGCCAGGAAGAGACCCAGTACTTC. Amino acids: CASRKGQEETQYF.

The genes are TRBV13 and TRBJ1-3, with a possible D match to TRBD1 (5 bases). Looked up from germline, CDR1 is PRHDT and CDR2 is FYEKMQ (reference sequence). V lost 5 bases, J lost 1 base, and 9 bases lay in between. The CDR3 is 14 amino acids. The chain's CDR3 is CASSPRQSGNTIYF. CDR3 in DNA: TGTGCCAGCAGCCCTAGACAGTCTGGAAACACCATATATTTT.

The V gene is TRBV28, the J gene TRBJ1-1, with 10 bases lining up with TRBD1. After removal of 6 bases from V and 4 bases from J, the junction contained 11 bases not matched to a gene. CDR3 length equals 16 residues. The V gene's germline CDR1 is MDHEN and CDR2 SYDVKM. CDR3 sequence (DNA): TGTGCCAGCAGACCCGGGACAGGGGATTTGGGCACTGAAGCTTTCTTT. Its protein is CASRPGTGDLGTEAFF.

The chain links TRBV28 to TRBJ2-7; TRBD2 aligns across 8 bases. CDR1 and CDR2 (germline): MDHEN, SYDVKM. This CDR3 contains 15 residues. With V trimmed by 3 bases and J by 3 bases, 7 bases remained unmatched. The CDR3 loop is CASSFRGLGVYEQYF. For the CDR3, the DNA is TGTGCCAGCAGTTTCCGGGGACTAGGTGTCTACGAGCAGTACTTC.

CDR3 region: CASGQGKAEAFF. The CDR3 DNA sequence: TGTGCCAGCGGCCAGGGAAAAGCTGAAGCTTTCTTT. This chain connects TRBV28 to TRBJ1-1; D might be TRBD1 (5 bases). The CDR3 has 12 amino acids. From germline, CDR1 is MDHEN and CDR2 SYDVKM. Trimming removed 8 bases at V and 6 bases at J, with 13 bases between.

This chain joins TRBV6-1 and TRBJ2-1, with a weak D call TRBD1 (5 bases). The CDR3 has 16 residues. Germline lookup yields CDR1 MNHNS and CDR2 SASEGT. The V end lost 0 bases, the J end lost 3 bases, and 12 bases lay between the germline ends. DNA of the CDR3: TGTGCCAGCAGTGAAGCCAAAGACAGATTCTACAATGAGCAGTTCTTC. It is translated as CASSEAKDRFYNEQFF.

This CDR3 is CASGSSGGKAETQYF. In DNA form, the CDR3 reads TGTGCCAGCGGATCTAGCGGGGGGAAGGCAGAGACCCAGTACTTC. The chain joins TRBV7-9 to TRBJ2-5; 11 positions match TRBD2. This CDR3 has 15 amino acids. Trimming cost V 8 bases and J 4 bases; bases outside gene matches: 9. Germline assignment: CDR1 SEHNR and CDR2 FQNEAQ (reference sequence). The full variable domain, completed using reference TRBV7-9 and TRBJ2-5, is DTGVSQNPRHKITKRGQNVTFRCDPISEHNRLYWYRQTLGQGPEFLTYFQNEAQLEKSRLLSDRFSAERPKGSFSTLEIQRTEQGDSAMYLCASGSSGGKAETQYFGPGTRLLVL.

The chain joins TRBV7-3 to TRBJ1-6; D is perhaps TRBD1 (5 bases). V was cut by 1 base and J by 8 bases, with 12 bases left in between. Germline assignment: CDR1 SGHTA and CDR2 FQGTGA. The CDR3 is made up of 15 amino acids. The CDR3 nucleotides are TGTGCCAGCAGCTTAAAGAAGGGGCCTGATTCACCCCTCCACTTT. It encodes CASSLKKGPDSPLHF.

CDR3 sequence: CASSNGLTSYEQYF. Here the CDR3 DNA reads TGTGCCAGCAGTAACGGACTGACATCCTACGAGCAGTACTTC. The chain employs TRBV6-5 and TRBJ2-7; D is possibly TRBD2 (5 bases). There are 14 residues in the CDR3. V was shortened by 5 bases and J by 1 base, with 12 bases between the two germline ends. The germline CDR1 and CDR2 sequences are MNHEY and SVGAGI.

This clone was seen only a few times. CDR3: CASAWAPNMYGYTF. CDR3 coding DNA: TGTGCCAGTGCCTGGGCACCGAATATGTATGGCTACACCTTC. The chain employs TRBV19 and TRBJ1-2; no firm D call. Deletions cut 8 bases from V and 5 bases from J, with 18 bases between. The CDR3 runs to 14 residues. Germline V gene data show CDR1 as LNHDA and CDR2 as SQIVND (reference sequence).

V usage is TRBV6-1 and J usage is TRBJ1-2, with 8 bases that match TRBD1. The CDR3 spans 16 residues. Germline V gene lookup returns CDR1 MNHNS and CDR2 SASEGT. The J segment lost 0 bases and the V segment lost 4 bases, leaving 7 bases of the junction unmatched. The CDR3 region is CASSGTGQGANYGYTF. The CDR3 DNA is TGTGCCAGCAGTGGAACCGGACAGGGCGCTAACTATGGCTACACCTTC.

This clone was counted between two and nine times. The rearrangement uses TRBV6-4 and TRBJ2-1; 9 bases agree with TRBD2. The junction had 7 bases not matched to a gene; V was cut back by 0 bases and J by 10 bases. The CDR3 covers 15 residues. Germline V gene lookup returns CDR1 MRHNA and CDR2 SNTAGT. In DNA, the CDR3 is TGTGCCAGCAGTGACTCCGGAATAGCGGGGGTCGAGCAGTTCTTC. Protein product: CASSDSGIAGVEQFF.

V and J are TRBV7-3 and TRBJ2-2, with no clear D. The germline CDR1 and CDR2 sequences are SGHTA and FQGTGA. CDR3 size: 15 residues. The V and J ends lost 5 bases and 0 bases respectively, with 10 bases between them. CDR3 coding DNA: TGTGCCAGCAGCAGAGATGGAGCGAACACCGGGGAGCTGTTTTTT. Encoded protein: CASSRDGANTGELFF.

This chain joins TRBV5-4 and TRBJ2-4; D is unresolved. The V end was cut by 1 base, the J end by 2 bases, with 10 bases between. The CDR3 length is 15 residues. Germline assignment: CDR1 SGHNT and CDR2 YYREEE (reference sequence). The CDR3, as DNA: TGTGCCAGCAGCTTGTCCGTGGGGACCAAAAACATTCAGTACTTC. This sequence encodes CASSLSVGTKNIQYF.

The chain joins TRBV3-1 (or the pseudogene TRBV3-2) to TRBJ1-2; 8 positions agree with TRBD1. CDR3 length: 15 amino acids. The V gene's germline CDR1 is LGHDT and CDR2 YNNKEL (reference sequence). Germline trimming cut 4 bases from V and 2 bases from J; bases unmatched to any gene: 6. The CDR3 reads CASSLGTGANYGYTF. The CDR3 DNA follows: TGTGCCAGCAGCCTCGGGACAGGTGCAAACTATGGCTACACCTTC.

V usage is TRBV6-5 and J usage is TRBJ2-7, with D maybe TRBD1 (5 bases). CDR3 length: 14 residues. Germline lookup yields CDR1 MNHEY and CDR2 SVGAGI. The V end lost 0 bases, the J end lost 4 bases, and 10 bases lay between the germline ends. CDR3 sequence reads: CASSYSGRAYEQYF. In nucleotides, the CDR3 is TGTGCCAGCAGTTACTCGGGCAGGGCATACGAGCAGTACTTC.

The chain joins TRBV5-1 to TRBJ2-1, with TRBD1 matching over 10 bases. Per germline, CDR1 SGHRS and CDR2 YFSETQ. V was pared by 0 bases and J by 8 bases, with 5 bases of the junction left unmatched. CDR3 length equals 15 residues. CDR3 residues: CASSLGTGGMHEQFF. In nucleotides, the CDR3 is TGCGCCAGCAGCTTGGGGACAGGGGGTATGCATGAGCAGTTCTTC.

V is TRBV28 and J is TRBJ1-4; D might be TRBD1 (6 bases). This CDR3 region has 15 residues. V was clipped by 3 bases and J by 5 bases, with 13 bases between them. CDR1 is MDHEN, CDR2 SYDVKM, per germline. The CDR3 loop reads CASSFAGARNEKLFF. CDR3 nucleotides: TGTGCCAGCAGTTTCGCGGGGGCGCGGAATGAAAAACTGTTTTTT.

CDR3: CAISESGTGGQPQHF. As DNA, the CDR3 is TGTGCCATCAGTGAGTCGGGGACAGGTGGACAGCCCCAGCATTTT. The genes are TRBV10-3 and TRBJ1-5; 8 positions agree with TRBD1. The CDR3 covers 15 residues. Germline trimming cut 0 bases from V and 7 bases from J; bases unmatched to any gene: 5. Germline V gene data show CDR1 as ENHRY and CDR2 as SYGVKD.

In nucleotides, the CDR3 is TGTGCCAGCACCGCGGGCGGAACCCCCTACGAGCAGTACTTC. Translating it yields CASTAGGTPYEQYF. The chain links TRBV6-5 to TRBJ2-7; possibly TRBD2 for D (5 bases). The CDR3 has 14 residues. V was clipped by 7 bases and J by 2 bases, with 15 bases between them. Per the germline V gene, CDR1 is MNHEY and CDR2 is SVGAGI.